This T cell receptor (beta chain) was recorded in a study of blood T cell repertoires in COVID-19 (dated by TCRdb to 2020 to 2022). Context from the whole study: Collaborator samples came from the United States, Italy and Spain and covered acute and convalescent phases of COVID-19. Where available, HLA class I and class II types were obtained from metadata supplied by the sample provider rather than from assay-based typing. A de-identified subject ID, COVID-19 status, age in years and sex were almost always included in the sample metadata. The samples were drawn from two sources: the first 160 participants of the ongoing ImmuneRACE study, and 1,000 to 1,500 subjects contributed by 6 global collaborators. Subjects who had been exposed to COVID-19, were actively infected with it, or had recovered from it provided the deeply sampled blood TCRbeta repertoires that made up the dataset. A freely available public database, intended as a resource for researchers studying the immune response to SARS-CoV-2, is where the repertoires were released. The material from the prospective study consisted of cDNA or gDNA derived from T cells, B-cell-depleted T cells, or PBMCs. The paper as a whole reports these results and caveats: Clinical and demographic metadata were provided uncurated, with the amount varying by source and participant.

The immunoSEQ Assay, a bias-controlled multiplex PCR, was used to amplify TCRbeta CDR3 regions from genomic DNA. As for how the authors treated the data: Nucleated cell counts per sample were estimated from amplification of reference gene primers within the assay. To quantify the absolute abundance of each unique TCRbeta CDR3 rearrangement, sequence reads were collapsed and filtered. For each sample, productive Simpson clonality was calculated by taking the square root of Simpson's diversity index across productive rearrangements. The table comes from immuneACCESS by way of TCRdb, which keeps in-frame sequences with V and J called. Part of the clones is missing from these tables; in studies checked, under half for an unresolved V gene and the rest for unknown reasons. The V and J calls and clone size come from that table; D and trimming were worked out from the DNA. The sample table shows roughly 150,000 clones, and about 90% are seen once. The top ten constitute 2.5% to 3% of the sample.

Points on this clone: Its antigen is unknown. Nothing much larger sits one base from this clone, and base qualities are not available. Other DNA sequences of this sample code for an identical CDR3.

The collaborating institutions used their own protocols to collect whole blood in K2EDTA tubes. For TCRbeta analysis, collaborators shipped samples in one of three forms: frozen whole blood, isolated PBMCs, or DNA extracted from either of those sample types. The receptor was derived from a man aged 60 to 75 with acute or convalescent COVID-19. The sample was peripheral blood.

The bases read TGTGCCAGCTCACCTACCCTGGACAGAAATGAAAAACTGTTTTTT. Its product reads: CASSPTLDRNEKLFF. The V gene is TRBV18 and the J gene is TRBJ1-4; 6 matching bases give a weak D call of TRBD1. V and J lose 3 bases and 5 bases, and a span of 13 bases separates them. The germline V gene gives CDR1 as KGHSH and CDR2 as LQKENI. CDR3 length: 15 amino acids, cysteine to phenylalanine. The retained sequence is limited to the CDR3, 45 bases, with the frame set at the first base.